This paragraph covers one T cell receptor beta chain sequence. Its target is not known. The entry originates in a study of T cells in localized non-small cell lung cancer. Findings and limits, study-wide: Uninvolved adjacent lung, not tumor, had the highest T cell clonality. An association was observed between higher blood T cell density and longer overall survival. Appearing in adjacent lung were a median roughly 60 of the top 100 tumor clones. Heterogeneity cannot be ruled out, as sequencing used one tumor region only.

V was pared by 0 bases and J by 2 bases, with 6 bases between. The CDR3 is 13 amino acids. CDR1 and CDR2 from the germline V gene are SGHRS and YFSETQ. Libraries were prepared by immunoSEQ multiplex PCR; TCRdb keeps only in-frame clonotypes and omits some of them. The repertoire includes 40,000 to 55,000 clones, 81% of them detected once, and 15% to 20% sits in the top ten. The source material was peripheral blood mononuclear cells, sampled before any cancer treatment. This TCR came from a man aged 35 to 69 with stage III lung adenocarcinoma. The rearrangement links TRBV5-1 to TRBJ2-7, with unresolved D. The CDR3 reads CASSLGPTYEQYF. In DNA form, the CDR3 reads TGCGCCAGCAGCTTGGGGCCTACCTACGAGCAGTACTTC. The whole variable domain, remainder taken from reference TRBV5-1 and TRBJ2-7, is KAGVTQTPRYLIKTRGQQVTLSCSPISGHRSVSWYQQTPGQGLQFLFEYFSETQRNKGNFPGRFSGRQFSNSRSEMNVSTLELGDSALYLCASSLGPTYEQYFGPGTRLTVT.